The 8 T cell receptor beta chains below were found in one sample sequenced in a study of shared clonotypes between healthy human individuals. Only in-frame clones appear in the TCRdb table, and some are missing; sequencing was by immunoSEQ multiplex PCR. The repertoire consists of around 550,000 clones, with 96% occurring once and the leading ten covering 0.06%. Sequenced: naive CD4+ T cells sorted from blood. Subset here: CD45RA+ positively selected. The origin of the receptors is a woman in her thirties in good health.

The chain is built from TRBV19 and TRBJ2-7; 9 bases line up with TRBD2. The trim removed 2 bases at V and 5 bases at J, leaving 10 bases unmatched. CDR1 and CDR2 from the germline V gene are LNHDA and SQIVND (reference sequence). The CDR3 loop spans 16 amino acids. The DNA of the CDR3 is TGTGCCAGTAGTATACGATCGGGACTAGCAGTGCACGAGCAGTACTTC. This encodes CASSIRSGLAVHEQYF.

The chain is built from TRBV19 and TRBJ1-5; D is unresolved. In germline, CDR1 is LNHDA, CDR2 SQIVND (reference sequence). CDR3 length: 12 residues. V lost 8 bases to trimming and J lost 5 bases, with 10 bases between them. CDR3 bases: TGTGCCAGTTGTAGTATGTATCAGCCCCAGCATTTT. Amino acids: CASCSMYQPQHF.

The chain is built from TRBV5-1 and TRBJ2-2; TRBD1 matches 7 bases. This CDR3 region has 17 residues. The germline V gene encodes CDR1 SGHRS and CDR2 YFSETQ. The junction had 12 bases not matched to a gene; V was cut back by 6 bases and J by 1 base. For the CDR3, the DNA is TGCGCCAGCACTCTAACTAGGGGGCTACTGAACACCGGGGAGCTGTTTTTT. Translating it yields CASTLTRGLLNTGELFF.

The rearrangement joins TRBV10-3 to TRBJ1-1; possibly TRBD1 for D (6 bases). Germline values: CDR1 ENHRY, CDR2 SYGVKD. The CDR3 extends over 13 amino acids. V gave up 6 bases and J gave up 8 bases, with 16 bases separating them. The CDR3 reads CAISNRVESEAFF. The CDR3 DNA is TGTGCCATCAGCAACAGGGTTGAATCCGAAGCTTTCTTT.

The chain combines TRBV27 with TRBJ2-1; 12 nucleotides line up with TRBD2. The CDR3 loop spans 18 amino acids. The germline gives CDR1 MNHEY, CDR2 SMNVEV (reference sequence). With 0 bases clipped from V and 6 bases from J, the junction kept 9 bases outside the gene matches. Here the CDR3 DNA reads TGTGCCAGCAGTTTATCCCCCACCCTAGCGGGAGGGGGCAATGAGCAGTTCTTC. Encoded protein: CASSLSPTLAGGGNEQFF.

The chain couples TRBV6-1 to TRBJ2-2; weak D call: TRBD1 (6 bases). CDR1 and CDR2 (germline): MNHNS, SASEGT. The CDR3 is made up of 15 amino acids. The V end was cut by 4 bases, the J end by 0 bases, with 9 bases between. The DNA of the CDR3 is TGTGCCAGCAGTGCCCGGGACACGAACACCGGGGAGCTGTTTTTT. Amino acids: CASSARDTNTGELFF.

This sequence joins TRBV7-3 and TRBJ2-1; D not resolved. The CDR3 spans 13 residues. CDR1 and CDR2 from the germline V gene are SGHTA and FQGTGA. V was cut by 6 bases and J by 0 bases, with 6 bases left in between. Written as DNA, the CDR3 is TGTGCCAGCAGTCACAGCTCCTACAATGAGCAGTTCTTC. This translates into CASSHSSYNEQFF.

This clone was counted once. The rearrangement links TRBV28 to TRBJ1-1, with D tentatively TRBD1 (6 bases). Trimming cost V 6 bases and J 3 bases, with 14 bases left between them. This CDR3 comprises 14 residues. Germline V CDR1 and CDR2: MDHEN, SYDVKM. DNA for the CDR3: TGTGCCAGCAGACCGGACAGCCATTACACTGAAGCTTTCTTT. Its translation is CASRPDSHYTEAFF.